A single sample gave rise to the 25 T cell receptor beta chains below, sequenced in a study of blood T cell repertoires in COVID-19 (dated by TCRdb to about 2020). Library preparation used the immunoSEQ multiplex PCR assay. Drawn from immuneACCESS, this table holds only the in-frame rearrangements with V and J called that TCRdb kept. Clones are partly lost; checked studies trace under half to an unresolved V gene and leave the rest unexplained. The sample table lists some 190,000 clones, 88% of them with a count of one. Around 1.5% of the sample comes from the top ten. The sample comprised peripheral blood. The receptors here all came from a man aged 18 to 29 with active or convalescent COVID-19.

This clone was detected only once. The V and J genes are TRBV10-3 and TRBJ2-7, with D perhaps matching TRBD1 (5 bases). The germline V gene encodes CDR1 ENHRY and CDR2 SYGVKD. The CDR3 totals 14 residues. V shed 3 bases and J shed 3 bases, with 12 bases lying between them. The CDR3, as DNA: TGTGCCATCAGTGACGGCAGGGTAAACTACGAGCAGTACTTC. Its translation is CAISDGRVNYEQYF.

The chain couples TRBV7-2 to TRBJ2-2; a weak D match, TRBD1 (5 bases). The CDR3 is 15 residues long. V was cut by 6 bases and J by 0 bases, with 11 bases left in between. In germline, CDR1 is SGHTA, CDR2 FQGNSA. The CDR3 DNA is TGTGCCAGCAGTCCAGGGCCAACGAACACCGGGGAGCTGTTTTTT. It is translated as CASSPGPTNTGELFF.

The CDR3: CASRSRMNTEAFF. The CDR3 DNA sequence: TGTGCCAGCAGATCCCGTATGAACACTGAAGCTTTCTTT. This rearrangement joins TRBV7-9 to TRBJ1-1; D gene uncertain. Trimming stripped 6 bases from V and 0 bases from J, with 8 bases between. Per germline, CDR1 SEHNR and CDR2 FQNEAQ (reference sequence). The CDR3 loop spans 13 amino acids. The variable domain in full, completed from reference TRBV7-9 and TRBJ1-1, reads DTGVSQNPRHKITKRGQNVTFRCDPISEHNRLYWYRQTLGQGPEFLTYFQNEAQLEKSRLLSDRFSAERPKGSFSTLEIQRTEQGDSAMYLCASRSRMNTEAFFGQGTRLTVV.

The rearrangement uses TRBV7-2 and TRBJ2-5; the match to TRBD1 covers 9 bases. Trimming at V came to 4 bases and at J to 4 bases, leaving 7 bases not matched to a gene. The germline V gene encodes CDR1 SGHTA and CDR2 FQGNSA. The CDR3 sequence is 15 residues long. The CDR3 DNA reads as TGTGCCAGCAGCTCGGGACAGGGTGGGGGAGAGACCCAGTACTTC. This translates into CASSSGQGGGETQYF.

This chain joins TRBV7-6 and TRBJ2-3; D possibly corresponds to TRBD2 (5 bases). The CDR3 sequence is 15 residues long. Germline CDR1 and CDR2: SGHVS and FNYEAQ. V lost 5 bases and J lost 3, with 15 bases in between. This chain's CDR3 is CASSPKWRRTDTQYF. In DNA form, the CDR3 reads TGTGCCAGCAGCCCAAAATGGAGGCGGACAGATACGCAGTATTTT. Based on the CDR3 plus reference TRBV7-6 and TRBJ2-3, the full variable domain is GAGVSQSPRYKVTKRGQDVALRCDPISGHVSLYWYRQALGQGPEFLTYFNYEAQQDKSGLPNDRFSAERPEGSISTLTIQRTEQRDSAMYRCASSPKWRRTDTQYFGPGTRLTVL.

The chain carries TRBV2 and TRBJ2-1, with 8 bases fitting TRBD2. The J segment lost 7 bases and the V segment lost 8 bases, leaving 10 bases of the junction unmatched. Per the germline V gene, CDR1 is SNHLY and CDR2 is FYNNEI. The CDR3 is 14 amino acids. CDR3 in DNA: TGTGCCAGCGCGGGGGGTCTAGTGGGTAATGAGCAGTTCTTC. As protein: CASAGGLVGNEQFF.

The rearrangement joins TRBV29-1 to TRBJ1-2; TRBD1 might be the D (5 bases). CDR1 and CDR2 (germline): SQVTM, ANQGSEA. The germline V and J ends were trimmed by 4 bases and 3 bases, with 9 bases remaining between them. CDR3 length: 12 amino acids. The CDR3 region has the DNA TGCAGCGTTGTTGCACAGGACTATGGCTACACCTTC. Its protein product is CSVVAQDYGYTF.

This chain links TRBV30 with TRBJ1-5; weak D call: TRBD1 (5 bases). The V and J ends lost 1 base and 3 bases respectively, with 7 bases between them. Germline loops: CDR1 GTSNPN, CDR2 SVGIG (reference sequence). The CDR3 is made up of 13 amino acids. Here the CDR3 DNA reads TGTGCCTGGAGTGCAGGGTACAATCAGCCCCAGCATTTT. Translating gives CAWSAGYNQPQHF. Drawing the rest from reference TRBV30 and TRBJ1-5, the complete variable domain is SQTIHQWPATLVQPVGSPLSLECTVEGTSNPNLYWYRQAAGRGLQLLFYSVGIGQISSEVPQNLSASRPQDRQFILSSKKLLLSDSGFYLCAWSAGYNQPQHFGDGTRLSIL.

This rearrangement joins TRBV11-2 to TRBJ1-3, with D tentatively TRBD1 (5 bases). Trimming removed 1 base from V and 2 bases from J, with 9 bases in between. This CDR3 has 15 amino acids. The germline V gene has CDR1 SGHAT and CDR2 FQNNGV. The CDR3 sequence is CASSLGRTTGNTIYF. CDR3 bases: TGTGCCAGCAGCTTAGGTAGGACAACTGGAAACACCATATATTTT.

In nucleotides, the CDR3 is TGTGCCAGCAGTGATGACAGGGGGAATTCACCCCTCCACTTT. Its protein product is CASSDDRGNSPLHF. The chain recombines TRBV2 with TRBJ1-6; 9 nucleotides align to TRBD1. This CDR3 is 14 amino acids long. Germline-derived CDR1 and CDR2 are SNHLY and FYNNEI. V was clipped by 3 bases and J by 7 bases; unmatched bases: 1. Together with reference TRBV2 and TRBJ1-6, the CDR3 gives the full variable domain: EPEVTQTPSHQVTQMGQEVILRCVPISNHLYFYWYRQILGQKVEFLVSFYNNEISEKSEIFDDQFSVERPDGSNFTLKIRSTKLEDSAMYFCASSDDRGNSPLHFGNGTRLTVT.

This chain joins TRBV18 and TRBJ2-7; D uncertain. The CDR3 extends over 14 amino acids. The V end was cut by 4 bases, the J end by 7 bases, with 17 bases between. CDR1 and CDR2 from the germline V gene are KGHSH and LQKENI. The CDR3, as DNA: TGTGCCAGCTCACTGGTTGCGGAAGGCTGGGAGCAGTACTTC. This translates into CASSLVAEGWEQYF.

The gene calls are TRBV27 and TRBJ1-2; maybe TRBD1 (5 bases). CDR1 is MNHEY and CDR2 is SMNVEV in the germline V gene (reference sequence). The CDR3 has 13 amino acids. V was pared by 4 bases and J by 6 bases, with 12 bases between. CDR3 coding DNA: TGTGCCAGCAGTTCCGACCTAGGGGATGGCTACACCTTC. This translates into CASSSDLGDGYTF.

This clone showed up just a few times. J is TRBJ2-6 and V is TRBV5-4; 9 bases map to TRBD1. Unmatched junction bases numbered 14, after V lost 7 bases and J lost 3 bases. CDR1 is SGHNT and CDR2 is YYREEE in the germline V gene (reference sequence). The CDR3 is made up of 18 amino acids. CDR3 in DNA: TGTGCCAGCTTACTTAGGGGGACAGGGATCGGTGGGGCCAACGTCCTGACTTTC. Encoded protein: CASLLRGTGIGGANVLTF.

This rearrangement joins TRBV18 to TRBJ2-7, with TRBD1 matching 12 bases. CDR1 is KGHSH, CDR2 LQKENI, per germline. CDR3 length equals 14 residues. V was pared by 4 bases and J by 6 bases, with 4 bases of the junction left unmatched. CDR3 nucleotide sequence: TGTGCCAGCTCACTGGGACAGGGGGCAGTCGAGCAGTACTTC. Translating gives CASSLGQGAVEQYF.

The chain employs TRBV6-5 and TRBJ2-5, with 12 bases that match TRBD2. CDR1 and CDR2 (germline): MNHEY, SVGAGI. The CDR3 length is 16 residues. V was pared by 2 bases and J by 2 bases, with 3 bases of the junction left unmatched. This CDR3 is CASSYGTSGLQETQYF. DNA of the CDR3: TGTGCCAGCAGTTACGGGACTAGCGGGCTTCAAGAGACCCAGTACTTC.

The gene calls are TRBV18 and TRBJ2-7; 9 bases fit TRBD1. Germline assignment: CDR1 KGHSH and CDR2 LQKENI. The CDR3 is made up of 14 amino acids. Unmatched junction bases numbered 7, after V lost 7 bases and J lost 3 bases. CDR3: CASLPGQGGYEQYF. The DNA for the CDR3 is TGTGCCAGCTTGCCGGGACAGGGTGGCTACGAGCAGTACTTC.

V usage is TRBV7-2 and J usage is TRBJ2-3; 8 bases are shared with TRBD1. V shed 5 bases, J shed 4 bases, and the junction held 20 bases outside the gene matches. Germline CDR1 SGHTA, CDR2 FQGNSA. The CDR3 is 19 amino acids. CDR3: CASSDDETGALGRADTQYF. CDR3 nucleotide sequence: TGTGCCAGCAGCGATGATGAGACAGGGGCTCTAGGTCGTGCAGATACGCAGTATTTT.

This clone appeared a few times. The rearrangement uses TRBV29-1 and TRBJ2-7, with TRBD2 matching over 10 bases. Germline V CDR1 and CDR2: SQVTM, ANQGSEA. V shed 3 bases and J 3 bases; nucleotides not matched to a gene: 11. The CDR3 is 16 residues long. The CDR3 here is CSVEGGSGRSGYEQYF. In nucleotides, the CDR3 is TGCAGCGTTGAGGGCGGTAGCGGGAGGAGCGGCTACGAGCAGTACTTC.

The chain is built from TRBV5-1 and TRBJ2-3, with 8 bases identical to TRBD2. The J segment lost 4 bases and the V segment lost 0 bases, leaving 7 bases of the junction unmatched. CDR3 length equals 16 residues. From germline, CDR1 is SGHRS and CDR2 YFSETQ. CDR3 nucleotide sequence: TGCGCCAGCAGCTTGGCCCCGCGGGGGGCCTCAGATACGCAGTATTTT. Protein product: CASSLAPRGASDTQYF. The whole variable domain, remainder taken from reference TRBV5-1 and TRBJ2-3, is KAGVTQTPRYLIKTRGQQVTLSCSPISGHRSVSWYQQTPGQGLQFLFEYFSETQRNKGNFPGRFSGRQFSNSRSEMNVSTLELGDSALYLCASSLAPRGASDTQYFGPGTRLTVL.

The chain combines TRBV5-5 with TRBJ2-5; 8 nucleotides line up with TRBD2. V was pared by 6 bases and J by 3 bases, with 10 bases of the junction left unmatched. CDR3 length: 15 amino acids. The germline V gene encodes CDR1 SGHKS and CDR2 YYEKEE (reference sequence). The CDR3 region is CASIPLEAGEETQYF. DNA of the CDR3: TGTGCCAGCATCCCTCTTGAAGCGGGAGAAGAGACCCAGTACTTC.

This chain connects TRBV2 to TRBJ1-1; TRBD1 might be the D (6 bases). There are 14 residues in the CDR3. V lost 7 bases, J lost 11 bases, and 23 bases lay in between. CDR1 is SNHLY and CDR2 is FYNNEI in the germline V gene. CDR3: CASKGGDVGGLAFF. DNA for the CDR3: TGTGCCAGCAAGGGGGGGGACGTTGGCGGTTTGGCTTTCTTT.

This rearrangement joins TRBV12-5 to TRBJ2-4; 7 nucleotides align to TRBD1. This CDR3 comprises 15 residues. With V trimmed by 1 base and J by 7 bases, 7 bases remained unmatched. The V gene's germline CDR1 is LGHNT and CDR2 FRNRAP. CDR3 sequence: CASGLEQGPSNIQYF. DNA of the CDR3: TGTGCTAGTGGTTTGGAACAGGGGCCTTCGAACATTCAGTACTTC. Using reference TRBV12-5 and TRBJ2-4 for the parts outside the CDR3, the full variable domain is DARVTQTPRHKVTEMGQEVTMRCQPILGHNTVFWYRQTMMQGLELLAYFRNRAPLDDSGMPKDRFSAEMPDATLATLKIQPSEPRDSAVYFCASGLEQGPSNIQYFGAGTRLSVL.

The chain employs TRBV6-1 and TRBJ2-3; the D gene is possibly TRBD1 (6 bases). The V gene lost 2 bases and the J gene lost 1 base, with 10 bases spanning the gap. Germline CDR1 reads MNHNS; CDR2 reads SASEGT. The CDR3 runs to 15 residues. CDR3: CASSERDKGTDTQYF. CDR3 coding DNA: TGTGCCAGCAGTGAACGGGACAAGGGCACAGATACGCAGTATTTT.

The V and J genes are TRBV7-2 and TRBJ2-3; D is undetermined. Germline V gene lookup returns CDR1 SGHTA and CDR2 FQGNSA. The germline V and J ends were trimmed by 2 bases and 1 base, with 10 bases remaining between them. The CDR3 has 15 amino acids. CDR3 in amino acids: CASSLSLQGTDTQYF. CDR3 in DNA: TGTGCCAGCAGCTTATCCCTGCAGGGCACAGATACGCAGTATTTT.

The V call is TRBV7-2, the J call TRBJ1-6, with D uncertain. This CDR3 comprises 14 residues. Deletions cut 0 bases from V and 9 bases from J, with 9 bases between. Germline V gene sequence: CDR1 SGHTA, CDR2 FQGNSA. In DNA form, the CDR3 reads TGTGCCAGCAGCTTAGCACCAGGCCGTTCACCCCTCCACTTT. Encoded protein: CASSLAPGRSPLHF.